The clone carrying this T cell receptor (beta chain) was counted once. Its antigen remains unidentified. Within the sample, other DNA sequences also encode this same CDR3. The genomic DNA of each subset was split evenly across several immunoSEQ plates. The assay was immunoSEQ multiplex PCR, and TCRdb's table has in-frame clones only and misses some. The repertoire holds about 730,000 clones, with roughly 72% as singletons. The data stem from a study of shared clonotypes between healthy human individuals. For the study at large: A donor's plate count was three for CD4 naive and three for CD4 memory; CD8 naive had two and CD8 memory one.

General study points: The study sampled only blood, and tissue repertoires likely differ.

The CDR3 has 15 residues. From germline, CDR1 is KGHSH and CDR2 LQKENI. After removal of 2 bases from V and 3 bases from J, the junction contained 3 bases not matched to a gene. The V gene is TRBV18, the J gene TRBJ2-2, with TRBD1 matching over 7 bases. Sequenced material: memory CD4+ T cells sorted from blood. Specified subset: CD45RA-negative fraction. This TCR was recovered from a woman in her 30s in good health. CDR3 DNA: TGTGCCAGCTCACCAGGGCAGGGGGACACCGGGGAGCTGTTTTTT. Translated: CASSPGQGDTGELFF.